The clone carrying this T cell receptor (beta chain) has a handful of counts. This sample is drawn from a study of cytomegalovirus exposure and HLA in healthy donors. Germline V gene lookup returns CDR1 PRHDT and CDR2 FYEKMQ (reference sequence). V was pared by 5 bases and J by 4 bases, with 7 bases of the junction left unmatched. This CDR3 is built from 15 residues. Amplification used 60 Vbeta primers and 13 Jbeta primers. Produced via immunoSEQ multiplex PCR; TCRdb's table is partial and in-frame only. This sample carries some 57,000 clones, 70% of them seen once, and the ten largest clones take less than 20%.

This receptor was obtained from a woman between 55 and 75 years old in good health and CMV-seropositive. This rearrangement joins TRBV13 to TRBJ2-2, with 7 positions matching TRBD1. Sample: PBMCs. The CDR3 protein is CASSPGQPSTGELFF. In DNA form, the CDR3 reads TGTGCCAGCAGCCCGGGACAGCCGAGCACCGGGGAGCTGTTTTTT.